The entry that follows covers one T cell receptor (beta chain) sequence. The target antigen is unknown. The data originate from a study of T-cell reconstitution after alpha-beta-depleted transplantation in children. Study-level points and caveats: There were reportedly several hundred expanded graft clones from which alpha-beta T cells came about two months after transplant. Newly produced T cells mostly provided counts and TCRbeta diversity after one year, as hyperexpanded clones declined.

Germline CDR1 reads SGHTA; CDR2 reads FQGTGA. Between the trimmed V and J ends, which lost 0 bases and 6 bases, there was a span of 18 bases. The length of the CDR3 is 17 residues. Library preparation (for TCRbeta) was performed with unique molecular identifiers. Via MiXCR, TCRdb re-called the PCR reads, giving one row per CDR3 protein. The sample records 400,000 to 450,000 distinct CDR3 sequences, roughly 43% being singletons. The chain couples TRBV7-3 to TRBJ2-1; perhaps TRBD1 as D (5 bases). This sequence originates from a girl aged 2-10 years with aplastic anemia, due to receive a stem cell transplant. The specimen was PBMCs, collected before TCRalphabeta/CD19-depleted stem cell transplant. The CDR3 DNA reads TGTGCCAGCAGCTTAACGCCCGGACACTTCCCATCCAATGAGCAGTTCTTC. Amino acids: CASSLTPGHFPSNEQFF.